This T cell receptor (beta chain) emerged from a study of PD-1 blockade in classical Hodgkin lymphoma. Study findings and constraints: Compared with baseline, CD4+ but not CD8+ TCR diversity had risen significantly by C4D1. Complete responders' baseline diversity resembled that of newly diagnosed patients.

Regarding this clone: No antigen is known for it.

The CDR3 extends over 16 amino acids. V shed 7 bases and J shed 0 bases, with 16 bases lying between them. CDR1 is SNHLY, CDR2 FYNNEI, per germline. The assay was immunoSEQ multiplex PCR, and TCRdb's table has in-frame clones only and misses some. In the table there are around 25,000 clones, approximately 88% of which are singletons. The time point here: cycle 4 day 1 (C4D1), after 6 weeks of nivolumab. Brentuximab vedotin exposure varied, and every patient relapsed after autologous stem cell transplantation. The chain joins TRBV2 to TRBJ1-3; the D gene is possibly TRBD1 (6 bases). Specimen: peripheral blood mononuclear cells (PBMCs), collected before the fourth cycle of nivolumab. This receptor was identified in a human donor with classical Hodgkin lymphoma. CDR3 in DNA: TGTGCCAGCACAGGGGACATAATGAGCTCTGGAAACACCATATATTTT. It codes for CASTGDIMSSGNTIYF.